This is a list of T cell receptor beta chains from one sample in a study of blood T cell repertoires in COVID-19. Produced via immunoSEQ multiplex PCR; TCRdb's table is partial and in-frame only. This sample has 66,000 or so clones, with roughly 78% found just once. The specimen was peripheral blood. The receptors stem from a human donor in a cohort sampled during active COVID-19. The CDR3 runs from the conserved cysteine through the conserved F or W. D genes are given only for firm matches. Clone size is given for some rows only: seen once, a few or many times, or a class if the clone is expanded.

J gene,D gene,clone size,V gene,CDR3 protein,CDR3 DNA
TRBJ2-5,TRBD1,NA,TRBV7-7,CASSTGQGPEEGETQYF,TGTGCTAGCAGCACGGGACAGGGGCCTGAGGAGGGGGAGACCCAGTACTTC
TRBJ2-2,TRBD1,NA,TRBV5-1,CASSSGQGTGELFF,TGCGCCAGCAGCAGCGGACAGGGTACCGGGGAGCTGTTTTTT
TRBJ1-2,TRBD1,NA,TRBV2,CASRRDRGLSVYGYTF,TGTGCCAGCAGACGGGACAGGGGGCTTAGTGTCTATGGCTACACCTTC
TRBJ2-7,NA,once,TRBV12-3/TRBV12-4,CASSFDRFYEQYF,TGTGCCAGCAGTTTCGACAGGTTTTACGAGCAGTACTTC
TRBJ1-5,NA,few,TRBV10-2,CASRRTAGNDQPQHF,TGCGCCAGCAGACGGACAGCGGGAAACGATCAGCCCCAGCATTTT
TRBJ2-1,TRBD1,NA,TRBV7-8,CASSSRQGISYNEQFF,TGTGCCAGCAGCTCGCGACAGGGCATATCCTACAATGAGCAGTTCTTC
TRBJ1-1,NA,few,TRBV6-2/TRBV6-3,CASSYSSWQVGTEAFF,TGTGCCAGCAGTTACTCCTCGTGGCAGGTCGGAACTGAAGCTTTCTTT
TRBJ1-2,TRBD1,NA,TRBV28,CASSLTGTGDPRGYGYTF,TGTGCCAGCAGCCTGACGGGGACAGGGGACCCACGGGGGTATGGCTACACCTTC
TRBJ1-5,NA,few,TRBV2,CASSEGADPRRQPQHF,TGTGCCAGCAGTGAGGGGGCGGATCCTCGTCGGCAGCCCCAGCATTTT
TRBJ1-1,NA,NA,TRBV11-1,CASSLSWEISNTEAFF,TGTGCCAGCAGCTTAAGCTGGGAGATATCGAACACTGAAGCTTTCTTT
TRBJ2-7,NA,NA,TRBV13,CASSLGLRDPYF,TGTGCCAGCAGCTTAGGACTGCGGGACCCGTACTTC
TRBJ1-3,TRBD1,NA,TRBV10-3,CASRDRVNSGNTIYF,TGTGCCTCCCGGGACAGGGTAAACTCTGGAAACACCATATATTTT
TRBJ1-1,NA,NA,TRBV4-3,CASSQPPEAQGGTEAFF,TGCGCCAGCAGCCAGCCTCCAGAGGCGCAGGGAGGGACTGAAGCTTTCTTT
TRBJ2-7,NA,few,TRBV5-1,CASSPDGGFYEQYF,TGCGCCAGCAGCCCTGACGGGGGTTTCTACGAGCAGTACTTC